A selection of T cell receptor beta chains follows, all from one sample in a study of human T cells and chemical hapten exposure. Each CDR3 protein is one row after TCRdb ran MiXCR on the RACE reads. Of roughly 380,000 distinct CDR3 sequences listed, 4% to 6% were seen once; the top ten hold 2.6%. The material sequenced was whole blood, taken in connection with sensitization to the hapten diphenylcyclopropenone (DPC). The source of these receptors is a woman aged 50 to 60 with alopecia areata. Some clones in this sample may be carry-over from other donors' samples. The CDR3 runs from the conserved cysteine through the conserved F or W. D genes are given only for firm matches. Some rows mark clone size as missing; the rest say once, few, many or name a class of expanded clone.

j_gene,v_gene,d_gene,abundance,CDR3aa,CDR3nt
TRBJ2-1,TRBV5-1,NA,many,CASSGVRSYNEQFF,TGCGCCAGCAGCGGTGTTCGGTCCTACAATGAGCAGTTCTTC
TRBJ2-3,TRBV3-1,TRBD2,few,CASSPRSGTSAGTQYF,TGTGCCAGCAGCCCTAGATCCGGGACTAGCGCCGGTACGCAGTATTTT
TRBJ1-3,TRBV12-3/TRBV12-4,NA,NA,CARPDGPYSGNTIYF,TGTGCCAGGCCGGACGGACCTTACTCTGGAAACACCATATATTTT
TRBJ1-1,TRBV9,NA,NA,CASSGGDSLNTEAFF,TGTGCCAGCAGCGGAGGGGACTCACTGAACACTGAAGCTTTCTTT
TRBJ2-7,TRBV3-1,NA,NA,CASSQGHGQYF,TGTGCCAGCAGCCAAGGGCACGGGCAGTACTTC
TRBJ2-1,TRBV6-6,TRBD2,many,CASSYRTSGSSYNEQFF,TGTGCCAGCAGTTACCGAACTAGCGGGAGCTCCTACAATGAGCAGTTCTTC
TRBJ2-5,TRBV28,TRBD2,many,CASSSSGLAAQETQYF,TGTGCCAGCAGTTCCTCGGGACTAGCGGCTCAAGAGACCCAGTACTTC
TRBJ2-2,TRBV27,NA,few,CASSLVDRTGELFF,TGTGCCAGCAGTTTAGTGGATAGAACCGGGGAGCTGTTTTTT
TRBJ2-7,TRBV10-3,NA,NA,CAISESGLGEQYF,TGTGCCATCAGTGAGTCAGGATTGGGGGAGCAGTACTTC
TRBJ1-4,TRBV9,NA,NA,CASSPSLSTNEKLFF,TGTGCCAGCAGCCCGTCATTGTCAACTAATGAAAAACTGTTTTTT
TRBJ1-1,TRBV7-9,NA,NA,CASSPAPRMDTEAFF,TGTGCCAGCAGCCCAGCACCCAGAATGGACACTGAAGCTTTCTTT
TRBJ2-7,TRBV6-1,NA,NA,CASSEATTGIYEQYF,TGTGCCAGCAGTGAAGCAACCACAGGGATATACGAGCAGTACTTC
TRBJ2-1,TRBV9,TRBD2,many,CASSVASGGYNEQFF,TGTGCCAGCAGCGTAGCAAGCGGGGGCTACAATGAGCAGTTCTTC
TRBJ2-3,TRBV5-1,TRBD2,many,CASSLVGGATTDTQYF,TGCGCCAGCAGCTTGGTCGGGGGGGCGACCACAGATACGCAGTATTTT
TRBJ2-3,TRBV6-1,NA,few,CASSERWQAGDTQYF,TGTGCCAGCAGTGAAAGATGGCAGGCGGGGGATACGCAGTATTTT
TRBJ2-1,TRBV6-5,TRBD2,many,CASSYSQREGKNEQFF,TGTGCCAGCAGTTACTCGCAGCGGGAGGGGAAGAATGAGCAGTTCTTC
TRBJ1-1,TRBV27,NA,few,CASRTRGNTEAFF,TGTGCCAGCAGAACCAGGGGTAACACTGAAGCTTTCTTT
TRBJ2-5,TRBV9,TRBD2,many,CASGTSGRSETQYF,TGTGCCAGCGGGACTAGCGGGAGGTCGGAGACCCAGTACTTC
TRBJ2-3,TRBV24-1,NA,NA,CATGLADTQYF,TGTGCCACCGGCCTGGCGGATACGCAGTATTTT
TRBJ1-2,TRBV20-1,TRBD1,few,CSAITDRGRLDGYTF,TGCAGTGCTATCACAGACAGGGGGCGCTTAGATGGCTACACCTTC
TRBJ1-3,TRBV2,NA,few,CASSEDGGGRNTIYF,TGTGCCAGCAGTGAGGACGGAGGTGGCCGAAACACCATATATTTT
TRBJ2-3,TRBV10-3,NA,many,CAIRERSTDTQYF,TGTGCCATCAGGGAGCGGAGCACAGATACGCAGTATTTT
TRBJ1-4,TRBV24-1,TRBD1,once,CATKPPGQLEKLFF,TGTGCCACCAAGCCGCCGGGACAGCTGGAAAAACTGTTTTTT
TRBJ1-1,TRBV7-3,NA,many,CASSLYPGWTEAFF,TGTGCCAGCAGCCTATACCCAGGGTGGACTGAAGCTTTCTTT
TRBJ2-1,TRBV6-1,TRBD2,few,CASSDLGGLAVEQFF,TGTGCCAGCAGTGACTTGGGAGGCCTAGCGGTTGAGCAGTTCTTC
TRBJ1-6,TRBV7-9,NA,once,CASSYVVGGPDNSPLHF,TGTGCCAGCAGCTACGTGGTTGGGGGCCCCGATAATTCACCCCTCCACTTT
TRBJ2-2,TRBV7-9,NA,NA,CASSLSVGGNTGELFF,TGTGCCAGCAGCTTAAGCGTCGGGGGGAACACCGGGGAGCTGTTTTTT
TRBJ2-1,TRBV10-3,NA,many,CAISESQALYGLEQFF,TGTGCCATCAGTGAGTCGCAGGCACTTTATGGACTTGAGCAGTTCTTC
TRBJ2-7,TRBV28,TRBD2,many,CASSLQAGGPYEQYF,TGTGCCAGCAGTCTCCAAGCGGGAGGGCCCTACGAGCAGTACTTC
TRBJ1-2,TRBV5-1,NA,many,CATPGIRNYGYTF,TGCGCCACCCCCGGGATAAGGAACTATGGCTACACCTTC
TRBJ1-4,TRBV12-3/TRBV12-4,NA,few,CASSAGQTTNEKLFF,TGTGCCAGCAGTGCAGGACAAACAACTAATGAAAAACTGTTTTTT
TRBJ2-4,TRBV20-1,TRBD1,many,CSAPIPGQKNIQYF,TGCAGTGCTCCTATTCCGGGACAGAAAAACATTCAGTACTTC
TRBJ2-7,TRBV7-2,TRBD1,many,CASSPGQGVYF,TGTGCCAGCAGCCCCGGACAGGGGGTGTACTTC
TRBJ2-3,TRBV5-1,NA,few,CASSLTAGSDTQYF,TGCGCCAGCAGCTTGACGGCAGGGTCAGATACGCAGTATTTT
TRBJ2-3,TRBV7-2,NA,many,CASNLFAGNTDTQYF,TGTGCCAGCAACTTATTTGCGGGGAACACAGATACGCAGTATTTT
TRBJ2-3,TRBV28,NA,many,CASSWATTDTQYF,TGTGCCAGCAGTTGGGCGACCACAGATACGCAGTATTTT
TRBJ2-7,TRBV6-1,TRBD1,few,CASSDGGQGDYEQYF,TGTGCCAGCAGTGATGGGGGACAGGGAGACTACGAGCAGTACTTC
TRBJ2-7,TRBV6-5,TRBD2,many,CASSETRLAGDEQYF,TGTGCCAGCAGTGAAACTCGGCTAGCGGGGGACGAGCAGTACTTC
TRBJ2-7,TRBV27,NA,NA,CASGYLTGSAYEQYF,TGTGCCAGCGGATACCTGACAGGTAGCGCCTACGAGCAGTACTTC
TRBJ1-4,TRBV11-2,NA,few,CASSLQQGVNEKLFF,TGTGCCAGCAGCCTTCAACAGGGAGTTAATGAAAAACTGTTTTTT
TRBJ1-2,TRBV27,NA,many,CASSLVGRDGYTF,TGTGCCAGCAGTTTAGTCGGCAGAGATGGCTACACCTTC
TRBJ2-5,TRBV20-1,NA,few,CSVNQETQYF,TGCAGTGTCAACCAAGAGACCCAGTACTTC
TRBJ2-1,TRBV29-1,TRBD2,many,CSALGGGRAYNEQFF,TGCAGCGCCTTGGGAGGCGGGAGGGCCTACAATGAGCAGTTCTTC
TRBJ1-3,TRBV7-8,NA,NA,CASSLTTVPGNTIYF,TGTGCCAGCAGCCTAACGACAGTCCCTGGAAACACCATATATTTT
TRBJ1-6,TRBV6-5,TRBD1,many,CASSLQGAGLGSPLHF,TGTGCCAGCAGTTTACAGGGGGCCGGCCTTGGGTCACCCCTCCACTTT
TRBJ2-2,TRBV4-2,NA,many,CASSQQDVRTQGRAGELFF,TGTGCCAGCAGCCAACAAGACGTTCGGACTCAGGGGAGAGCCGGGGAGCTGTTTTTT
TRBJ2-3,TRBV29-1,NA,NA,CSVEGGLGSDTQYF,TGCAGCGTTGAAGGGGGTCTAGGGTCAGATACGCAGTATTTT
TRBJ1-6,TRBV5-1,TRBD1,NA,CASRTGEGYNSPLHF,TGCGCCAGCAGGACAGGGGAGGGTTATAATTCACCCCTCCACTTT
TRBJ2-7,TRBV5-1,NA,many,CASSLGTDNRGIPYEQYF,TGCGCCAGCAGCTTGGGGACCGACAACAGAGGTATTCCCTACGAGCAGTACTTC
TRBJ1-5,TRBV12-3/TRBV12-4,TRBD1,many,CASRLLSGTGGNQPQHF,TGTGCCAGCAGGCTACTATCCGGGACAGGGGGAAATCAGCCCCAGCATTTT